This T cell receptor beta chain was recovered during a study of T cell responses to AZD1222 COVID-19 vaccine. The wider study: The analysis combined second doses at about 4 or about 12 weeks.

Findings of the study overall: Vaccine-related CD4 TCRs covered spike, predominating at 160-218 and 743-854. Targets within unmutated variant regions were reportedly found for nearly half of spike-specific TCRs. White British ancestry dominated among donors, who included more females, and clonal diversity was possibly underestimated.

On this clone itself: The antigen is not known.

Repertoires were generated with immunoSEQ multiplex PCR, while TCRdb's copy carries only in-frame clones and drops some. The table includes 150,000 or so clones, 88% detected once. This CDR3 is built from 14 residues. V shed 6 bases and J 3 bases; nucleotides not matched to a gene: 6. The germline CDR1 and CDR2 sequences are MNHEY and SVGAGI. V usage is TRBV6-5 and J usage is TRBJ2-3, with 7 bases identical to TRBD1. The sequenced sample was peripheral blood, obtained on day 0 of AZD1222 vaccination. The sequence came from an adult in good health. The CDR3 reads CASSADRVTDTQYF. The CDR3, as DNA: TGTGCCAGCAGCGCAGACAGGGTTACAGATACGCAGTATTTT.